This TCR beta chain emerged from a study of blood T cell repertoires in COVID-19. Background on the study: The United States, Italy and Spain supplied acute and convalescent COVID-19 samples.

The CDR3 is made up of 13 amino acids. Germline V lookup: CDR1 SGHDN, CDR2 FVKESK. Trimming pared 1 base from V and 4 bases from J, leaving 7 bases between. As handled by the study authors: Estimates of nucleated cell counts were drawn from the amplification of reference gene primers. The data were produced by immunoSEQ multiplex PCR, yet TCRdb's version contains in-frame clones alone and is incomplete. The V and J calls and clone size were taken over from that table, and D and trimming were inferred from the DNA. This table holds around 190,000 clones, 75% to 85% found once. This clonotype was sampled from a man aged 55 to 70 with acute or convalescent COVID-19. The sample was peripheral blood. The chain has TRBV14 and TRBJ1-2; D possibly corresponds to TRBD1 (5 bases). Here the CDR3 reads CASSQVGVYGYTF. In nucleotides, the CDR3 is TGTGCCAGCAGCCAAGTAGGGGTCTATGGCTACACCTTC.